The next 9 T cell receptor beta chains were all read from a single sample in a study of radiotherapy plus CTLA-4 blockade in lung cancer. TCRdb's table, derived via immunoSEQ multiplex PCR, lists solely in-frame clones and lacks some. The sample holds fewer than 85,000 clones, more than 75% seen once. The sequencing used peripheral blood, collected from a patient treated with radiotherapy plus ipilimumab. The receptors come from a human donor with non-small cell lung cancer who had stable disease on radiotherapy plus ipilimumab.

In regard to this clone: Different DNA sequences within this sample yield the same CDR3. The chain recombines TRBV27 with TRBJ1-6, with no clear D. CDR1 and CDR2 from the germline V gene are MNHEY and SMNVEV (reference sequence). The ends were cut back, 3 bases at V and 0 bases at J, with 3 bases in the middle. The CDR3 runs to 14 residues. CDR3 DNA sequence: TGTGCCAGCAGTTTTAGCTCCTATAATTCACCCCTCCACTTT. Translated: CASSFSSYNSPLHF.

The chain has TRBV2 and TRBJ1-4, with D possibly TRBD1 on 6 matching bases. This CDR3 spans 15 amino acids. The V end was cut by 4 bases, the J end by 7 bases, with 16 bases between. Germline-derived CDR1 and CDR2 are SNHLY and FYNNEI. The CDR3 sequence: CASSGSGDRSEKLFF. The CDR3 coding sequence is TGTGCCAGCAGTGGGTCAGGGGATAGAAGTGAAAAACTGTTTTTT.

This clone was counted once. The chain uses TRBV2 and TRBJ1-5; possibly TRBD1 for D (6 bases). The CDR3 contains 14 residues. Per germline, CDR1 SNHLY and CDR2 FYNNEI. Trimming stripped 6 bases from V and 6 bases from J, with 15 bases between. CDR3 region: CASRETGLTQPQHF. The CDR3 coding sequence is TGTGCCAGCAGAGAAACAGGGTTGACTCAGCCCCAGCATTTT.

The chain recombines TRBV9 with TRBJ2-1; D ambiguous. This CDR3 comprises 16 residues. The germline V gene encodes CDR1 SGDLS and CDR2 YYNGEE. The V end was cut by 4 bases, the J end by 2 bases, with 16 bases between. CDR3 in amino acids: CASSPKPGNTYNEQFF. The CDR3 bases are TGTGCCAGCAGCCCAAAACCGGGTAACACCTACAATGAGCAGTTCTTC.

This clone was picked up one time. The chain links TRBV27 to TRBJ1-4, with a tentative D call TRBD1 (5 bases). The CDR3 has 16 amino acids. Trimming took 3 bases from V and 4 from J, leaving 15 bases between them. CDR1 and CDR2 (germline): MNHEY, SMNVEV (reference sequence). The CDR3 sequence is CASSFGGGRGNEKLFF. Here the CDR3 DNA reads TGTGCCAGCAGTTTTGGGGGAGGGAGGGGTAATGAAAAACTGTTTTTT.

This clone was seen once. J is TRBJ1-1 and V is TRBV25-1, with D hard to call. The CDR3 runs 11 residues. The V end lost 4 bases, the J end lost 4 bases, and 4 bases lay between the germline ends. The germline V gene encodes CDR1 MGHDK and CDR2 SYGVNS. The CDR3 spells CASSVSTEAFF. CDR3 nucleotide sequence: TGTGCCAGCAGTGTTTCCACTGAAGCTTTCTTT.

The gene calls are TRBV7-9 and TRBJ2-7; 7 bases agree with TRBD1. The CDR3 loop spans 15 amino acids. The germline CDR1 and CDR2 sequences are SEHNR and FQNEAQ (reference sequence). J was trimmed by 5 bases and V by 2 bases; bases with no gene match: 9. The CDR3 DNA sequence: TGTGCCAGCAGCTTATCCTTGACAGGGTACAACGAGCAGTACTTC. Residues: CASSLSLTGYNEQYF.

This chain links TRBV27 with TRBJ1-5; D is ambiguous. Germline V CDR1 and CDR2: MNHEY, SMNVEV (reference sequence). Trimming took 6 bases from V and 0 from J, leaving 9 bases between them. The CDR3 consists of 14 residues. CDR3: CASSPPGSNQPQHF. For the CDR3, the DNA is TGTGCCAGCAGCCCCCCCGGTAGCAATCAGCCCCAGCATTTT.

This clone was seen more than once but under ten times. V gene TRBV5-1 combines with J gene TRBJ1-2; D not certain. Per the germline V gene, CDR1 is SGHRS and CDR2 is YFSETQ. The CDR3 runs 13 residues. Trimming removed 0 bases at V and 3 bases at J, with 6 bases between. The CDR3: CASSLVADYGYTF. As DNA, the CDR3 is TGCGCCAGCAGCTTGGTTGCTGACTATGGCTACACCTTC.